This T cell receptor (beta chain) was observed in a study of CD8 T cells in Susac syndrome. Sequencing targeted TCR beta in T cells from blood (CD8+ and CD4+). An amount of RNA that ranged from about 0.45 to 1 ug was reverse transcribed with random hexamers. Amplification of TCR beta CDR3 across 54 Vbeta and 13 Jbeta was performed with immunoSEQ multiplex PCR. One entry per CDR3 protein results from TCRdb running MiXCR on the immunoSEQ multiplex PCR reads. The table lists around 150,000 distinct CDR3 sequences, around 94% of them singletons, with 0.25% to 0.3% in the top ten. The sample comprised CD8+ T cells from PBMCs. This receptor was identified in a human donor in good health.

The DNA of the CDR3 is TGCAGTGCTAGACCACTAGCGGGGTGGACAGATACGCAGTATTTT. Encoded protein: CSARPLAGWTDTQYF. The chain carries TRBV20-1 and TRBJ2-3; 10 nucleotides agree with TRBD2. The germline gives CDR1 DFQATT, CDR2 SNEGSKA (reference sequence). V dropped 2 bases and J dropped 3; count of bases not matched to a gene: 5. The CDR3 contains 15 residues.